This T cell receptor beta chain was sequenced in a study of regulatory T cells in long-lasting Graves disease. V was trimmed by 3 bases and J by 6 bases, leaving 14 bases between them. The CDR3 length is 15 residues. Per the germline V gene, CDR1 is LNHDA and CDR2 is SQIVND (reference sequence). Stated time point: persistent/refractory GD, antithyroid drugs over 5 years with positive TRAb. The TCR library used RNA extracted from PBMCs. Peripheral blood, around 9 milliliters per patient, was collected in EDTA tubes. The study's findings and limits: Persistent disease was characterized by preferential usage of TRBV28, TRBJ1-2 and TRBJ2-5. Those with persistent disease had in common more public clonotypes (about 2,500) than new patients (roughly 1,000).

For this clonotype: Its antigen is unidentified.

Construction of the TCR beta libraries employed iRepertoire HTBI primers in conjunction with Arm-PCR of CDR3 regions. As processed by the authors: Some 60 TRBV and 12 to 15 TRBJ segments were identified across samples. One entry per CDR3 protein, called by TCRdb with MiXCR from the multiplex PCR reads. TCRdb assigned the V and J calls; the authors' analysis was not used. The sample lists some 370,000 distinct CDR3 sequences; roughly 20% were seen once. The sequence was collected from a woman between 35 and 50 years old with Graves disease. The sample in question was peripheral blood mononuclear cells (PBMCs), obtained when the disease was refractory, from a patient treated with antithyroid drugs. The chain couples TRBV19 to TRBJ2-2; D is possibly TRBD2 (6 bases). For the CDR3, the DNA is TGTGCCAGTAGTATGATGGGGGGTACTGCCGGGGAGCTGTTTTTT. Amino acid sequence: CASSMMGGTAGELFF.